This T cell receptor beta chain was identified during a study of neurological immune-mediated disorders. TCRdb processed the 5' RACE reads anew with MiXCR; each CDR3 protein has one entry. The data contain fewer than 30,000 distinct CDR3 sequences, around 15% of them singletons. The sample holds many counts of this clonotype. The target antigen is unknown. Findings of the study overall: Private repertoires in all groups were suggested by the finding that expanded clones across subjects shared no CDR3 amino acid sequences.

The unsorted libraries were produced from 2 million PBMCs held at -80 C. CDR3 length equals 16 residues. V dropped 1 base and J dropped 7; count of bases not matched to a gene: 5. CDR1 SGHVS and CDR2 FQNEAQ come from the germline V gene. Source material: PBMCs. The receptor comes from a middle-aged woman with HTLV-1-associated myelopathy (HAM/TSP). The rearrangement links TRBV7-8 to TRBJ2-1, with TRBD1 matching over 12 bases. The CDR3 DNA is TGTGCCAGCAGCTTAGAGGGACAGGGGGCGCGGAATGAGCAGTTCTTC. Translating it yields CASSLEGQGARNEQFF.